The 23 T cell receptor beta chains below come from one sample, sequenced in a study of CD8+ T cells in alopecia areata. RNA was extracted and reverse transcribed into cDNA as the sequencing template. Assay: immunoSEQ multiplex PCR; the TCRdb copy retains only in-frame clones and omits some. The table has some 110,000 clones, roughly 68% seen once; the top ten hold around 2.7%. The sample consisted of CD4+ T cells sorted from blood. These receptor sequences come from a human donor in good health.

The chain employs TRBV6-5 and TRBJ1-2; TRBD1 aligns across 9 bases. CDR1 MNHEY and CDR2 SVGAGI come from the germline V gene. Germline trimming cut 5 bases from V and 5 bases from J; bases unmatched to any gene: 3. CDR3 size: 13 residues. Here the CDR3 DNA reads TGTGCCAGCAGTGGGGACAGGGCGTATGGCTACACCTTC. Its translation: CASSGDRAYGYTF.

This clone was observed a few times. The CDR3 reads CASSRQVNTEAFF. CDR3 in DNA: TGTGCCAGCAGCAGACAGGTGAACACTGAAGCTTTCTTT. This chain joins TRBV7-8 and TRBJ1-1; tentative D call: TRBD1 (6 bases). The CDR3 loop spans 13 amino acids. V lost 5 bases and J 0 bases, leaving 7 bases between the germline ends. Germline V gene sequence: CDR1 SGHVS, CDR2 FQNEAQ.

The chain has TRBV29-1 and TRBJ2-2; D is undetermined. V was pared by 4 bases and J by 6 bases, with 12 bases between. The CDR3 is 13 amino acids. Germline assignment: CDR1 SQVTM and CDR2 ANQGSEA. CDR3 region: CSVVIPLAGELFF. As DNA, the CDR3 is TGCAGCGTTGTGATCCCTCTCGCCGGGGAGCTGTTTTTT.

The chain is built from TRBV30 and TRBJ1-2, with TRBD1 as a possible D gene (6 bases). Germline-derived CDR1 and CDR2 are GTSNPN and SVGIG (reference sequence). This CDR3 is built from 13 residues. The V and J ends lost 5 bases and 1 base respectively, with 11 bases between them. CDR3 coding DNA: TGTGCCTGGTCGGGGACATTTAACTATGGCTACACCTTC. This gives the protein CAWSGTFNYGYTF.

This clone was seen just once. V usage is TRBV4-1 and J usage is TRBJ1-1, with D perhaps matching TRBD1 (5 bases). With 3 bases removed from V and 0 bases from J, the gap between germline ends came to 11 bases. The CDR3 covers 15 residues. CDR1 MGHRA and CDR2 YSYEKL come from the germline V gene. CDR3 in amino acids: CASSHMTAMNTEAFF. In nucleotides, the CDR3 is TGCGCCAGCAGCCACATGACAGCGATGAACACTGAAGCTTTCTTT.

This rearrangement joins TRBV19 to TRBJ1-2, with 10 bases matching TRBD1. CDR3 length equals 12 residues. V lost 6 bases to trimming and J lost 8 bases; unmatched junction nucleotides: 3. The germline V gene encodes CDR1 LNHDA and CDR2 SQIVND (reference sequence). The DNA for the CDR3 is TGTGCCAGTAGAGACAGGGGGCAAGGCTACACCTTC. It specifies CASRDRGQGYTF.

The chain couples TRBV29-1 to TRBJ1-2; TRBD1 matches 8 bases. Per germline, CDR1 SQVTM and CDR2 ANQGSEA. The CDR3 covers 11 residues. CDR3 sequence: CRTRGLNGYTF. In nucleotides, the CDR3 is TGCCGGACCAGGGGGCTTAATGGCTACACCTTC.

The chain employs TRBV6-5 and TRBJ1-2, with D uncertain. This CDR3 is 13 amino acids long. Germline-derived CDR1 and CDR2 are MNHEY and SVGAGI. The V gene lost 6 bases and the J gene lost 7 bases, with 15 bases spanning the gap. CDR3 nucleotides: TGTGCCAGCAGCGGTGACTTTAGGGTTGGCTACACCTTC. Its translation: CASSGDFRVGYTF.

The chain links TRBV29-1 to TRBJ1-2, with D perhaps matching TRBD1 (5 bases). This CDR3 has 15 residues. Germline CDR1 and CDR2: SQVTM and ANQGSEA. Trimming took 0 bases from V and 4 from J, leaving 15 bases between them. CDR3 protein: CSVEDRGARGYGYTF. The CDR3 bases are TGCAGCGTTGAAGATCGCGGGGCGCGAGGCTATGGCTACACCTTC. Using reference TRBV29-1 and TRBJ1-2 for the parts outside the CDR3, the full variable domain is SAVISQKPSRDICQRGTSLTIQCQVDSQVTMMFWYRQQPGQSLTLIATANQGSEATYESGFVIDKFPISRPNLTFSTLTVSNMSPEDSSIYLCSVEDRGARGYGYTFGSGTRLTVV.

To note about this clone: Other DNA sequences in this sample translate to the same CDR3. The CDR3 region has the DNA TGTGCCTGGAGCGGGGGACTCCAAGAGACCCAGTACTTC. This translates into CAWSGGLQETQYF. The chain combines TRBV30 with TRBJ2-5; TRBD2 is a possible D gene (6 bases). CDR1 is GTSNPN and CDR2 is SVGIG in the germline V gene (reference sequence). Trimming left V 3 bases short and J 1 base short, with 9 bases between. The CDR3 covers 13 residues. Full variable domain (remainder filled in from reference TRBV30 and TRBJ2-5): SQTIHQWPATLVQPVGSPLSLECTVEGTSNPNLYWYRQAAGRGLQLLFYSVGIGQISSEVPQNLSASRPQDRQFILSSKKLLLSDSGFYLCAWSGGLQETQYFGPGTRLLVL.

This chain joins TRBV6-1 and TRBJ1-1, with D possibly being TRBD1 (6 bases). From germline, CDR1 is MNHNS and CDR2 SASEGT. Between the trimmed V and J ends, which lost 8 bases and 8 bases, there was a span of 21 bases. This CDR3 is built from 14 residues. CDR3 sequence (DNA): TGTGCCAGCGGCGCACCGGGACACCCTAGGGAAGCTTTCTTT. Translated: CASGAPGHPREAFF.

This chain links TRBV5-1 with TRBJ2-5, with D possibly TRBD1 on 6 matching bases. CDR1 is SGHRS, CDR2 YFSETQ, per germline. The CDR3 is made up of 15 amino acids. Trimming stripped 1 base from V and 2 bases from J, with 12 bases between. CDR3 bases: TGCGCCAGCAGCTTGTCGGGACAACAACAAGAGACCCAGTACTTC. Protein product: CASSLSGQQQETQYF.

The chain recombines TRBV29-1 with TRBJ2-1, with TRBD2 matching over 8 bases. V shed 7 bases, J shed 5 bases, and the junction held 13 bases outside the gene matches. The germline CDR1 and CDR2 sequences are SQVTM and ANQGSEA. The CDR3 consists of 15 residues. The CDR3 reads CSARPIAGRNNEQFF. CDR3 nucleotide sequence: TGCAGCGCCCGTCCTATAGCGGGACGGAACAATGAGCAGTTCTTC.

The chain employs TRBV4-1 and TRBJ2-3; D might be TRBD2 (7 bases). CDR1 and CDR2 (germline): MGHRA, YSYEKL. Deletions cut 6 bases from V and 4 bases from J, with 14 bases between. The CDR3 has 14 amino acids. CDR3 region: CASRSRGASDTQYF. The DNA of the CDR3 is TGCGCCAGCAGATCCCGGGGGGCCTCAGATACGCAGTATTTT.

This clone has just a few counts. The chain's CDR3 is CASELVVGNTEAFF. In nucleotides, the CDR3 is TGTGCCAGCGAGCTAGTGGTCGGGAACACTGAAGCTTTCTTT. The chain links TRBV6-1 to TRBJ1-1, with D hard to call. The CDR3 spans 14 residues. With 8 bases removed from V and 1 base from J, the gap between germline ends came to 14 bases. From germline, CDR1 is MNHNS and CDR2 SASEGT.

This chain joins TRBV13 and TRBJ2-7; D uncertain. Germline V gives CDR1 PRHDT, CDR2 FYEKMQ (reference sequence). CDR3 size: 14 residues. The ends were cut back, 2 bases at V and 4 bases at J, with 12 bases in the middle. For the CDR3, the DNA is TGTGCCAGCAGCTTACAGAGCCTGGGGTACGAGCAGTACTTC. Translating gives CASSLQSLGYEQYF. The full variable domain, with the rest looked up from reference TRBV13 and TRBJ2-7, is AAGVIQSPRHLIKEKRETATLKCYPIPRHDTVYWYQQGPGQDPQFLISFYEKMQSDKGSIPDRFSAQQFSDYHSELNMSSLELGDSALYFCASSLQSLGYEQYFGPGTRLTVT.

The chain employs TRBV29-1 and TRBJ2-5, with D possibly being TRBD2 (5 bases). From germline, CDR1 is SQVTM and CDR2 ANQGSEA. Between the trimmed V and J ends, which lost 3 bases and 9 bases, there was a span of 17 bases. This CDR3 contains 13 residues. The CDR3: CSVEFSAWESQYF. CDR3 DNA: TGCAGCGTTGAGTTCAGTGCCTGGGAGTCCCAGTACTTC.

This clone was recorded only once. The chain combines TRBV2 with TRBJ2-3; D unresolved. Trimming shortened V by 3 bases and J by 14 bases, and 15 bases separated the two germline ends. The CDR3 extends over 12 amino acids. The V gene's germline CDR1 is SNHLY and CDR2 FYNNEI. The CDR3 DNA reads as TGTGCCAGCAGTGAGACCCGTGCGGCGTGGTATTTT. Its translation: CASSETRAAWYF.

The chain has TRBV4-1 and TRBJ1-1, with 10 bases aligning to TRBD1. This CDR3 comprises 15 residues. Germline CDR1 MGHRA, CDR2 YSYEKL. Germline trimming cut 3 bases from V and 10 bases from J; bases unmatched to any gene: 11. CDR3 coding DNA: TGCGCCAGCAGCCAGACCGTAGACAGGGGGCTAGGAGCTTTCTTT. Translating gives CASSQTVDRGLGAFF.

This clone was recorded once. The chain couples TRBV7-9 to TRBJ1-2; 11 bases map to TRBD1. V lost 3 bases, J lost 0 bases, and 0 bases stayed unmatched. The CDR3 is made up of 15 amino acids. Germline CDR1 SEHNR, CDR2 FQNEAQ (reference sequence). This chain's CDR3 is CASSLGQGANYGYTF. CDR3 bases: TGTGCCAGCAGCTTGGGACAGGGGGCTAACTATGGCTACACCTTC.

V is TRBV30 and J is TRBJ2-1; the match to TRBD2 covers 16 bases. CDR3 length: 15 residues. The ends lost 4 bases at V and 12 bases at J; junction bases unmatched: 9. Germline assignment: CDR1 GTSNPN and CDR2 SVGIG (reference sequence). CDR3 DNA: TGTGCCTGGATCAAGGGACTAGCGGGGGGGTCCAGGCAGTTCTTC. Amino acids: CAWIKGLAGGSRQFF.

V is TRBV5-1 and J is TRBJ2-3; unclear D gene. The V end was cut by 4 bases, the J end by 0 bases, with 12 bases between. This CDR3 spans 15 amino acids. Per germline, CDR1 SGHRS and CDR2 YFSETQ. This chain's CDR3 is CASSTPELSTDTQYF. CDR3 DNA sequence: TGCGCCAGCAGCACCCCAGAACTTAGCACAGATACGCAGTATTTT.

The chain combines TRBV29-1 with TRBJ1-5; D possibly corresponds to TRBD1 (5 bases). Trimming removed 6 bases at V and 4 bases at J, with 13 bases between. Germline loops: CDR1 SQVTM, CDR2 ANQGSEA. This CDR3 is 13 amino acids long. CDR3 amino acids: CSVKRDQNQPQHF. In DNA, the CDR3 is TGCAGCGTAAAGCGGGACCAAAATCAGCCCCAGCATTTT.